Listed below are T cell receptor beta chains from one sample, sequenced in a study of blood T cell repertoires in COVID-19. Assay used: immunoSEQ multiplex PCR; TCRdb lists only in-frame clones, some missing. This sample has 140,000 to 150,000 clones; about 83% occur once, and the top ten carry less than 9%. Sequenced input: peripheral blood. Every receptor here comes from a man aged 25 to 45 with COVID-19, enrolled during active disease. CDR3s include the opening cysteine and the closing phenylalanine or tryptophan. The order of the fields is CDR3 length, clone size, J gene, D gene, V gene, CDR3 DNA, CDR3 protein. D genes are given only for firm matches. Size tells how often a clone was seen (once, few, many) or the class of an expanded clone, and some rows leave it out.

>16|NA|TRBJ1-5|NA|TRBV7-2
TGTGCCAGCAGCCAGTCGGCGGTGGTTAGCAATCAGCCCCAGCATTTT
CASSQSAVVSNQPQHF
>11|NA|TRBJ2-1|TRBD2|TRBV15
TGTGCCACCAGAGTCGGGGGGATGCAGTTCTTC
CATRVGGMQFF
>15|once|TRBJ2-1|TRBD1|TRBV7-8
TGTGCCAGCAGCTACAGGGGTAGACCTTACAATGAGCAGTTCTTC
CASSYRGRPYNEQFF
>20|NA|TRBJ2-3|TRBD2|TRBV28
TGTGCCAGCAGTTTATCCCCCATTCGTCCTAGCGGGAGCTTGTCAGATACGCAGTATTTT
CASSLSPIRPSGSLSDTQYF
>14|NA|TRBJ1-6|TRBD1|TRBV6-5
TGTGCCAGCAGTATGAGGGGGCAAGATTCACCCCTCCACTTT
CASSMRGQDSPLHF
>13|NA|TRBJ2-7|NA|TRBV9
TGTGCCAGCAGCCCCGGGGATACCTACGAGCAGTACTTC
CASSPGDTYEQYF
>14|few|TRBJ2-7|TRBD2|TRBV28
TGTGCCAGCACTCAGGGACTAGCGGGCTACGAGCAGTACTTC
CASTQGLAGYEQYF
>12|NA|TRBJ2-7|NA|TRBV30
TGTGTCCTAGCCAAGGGGGAGTACGAGCAGTACTTC
CVLAKGEYEQYF
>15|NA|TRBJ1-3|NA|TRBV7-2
TGTGCCAGCAACTACGGGGCGGGGGGACCAAACACCATATATTTT
CASNYGAGGPNTIYF
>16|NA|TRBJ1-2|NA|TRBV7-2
TGTGCCAGCAGCTTGACAGGCATCTTGGTTAGGACTGGCTACACCTTC
CASSLTGILVRTGYTF
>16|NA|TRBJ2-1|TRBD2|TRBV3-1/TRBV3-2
TGTGCCAGCAGCCGTATAGCGGGAGTGGTAGGTAATGAGCAGTTCTTC
CASSRIAGVVGNEQFF
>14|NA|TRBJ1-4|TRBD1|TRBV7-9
TGTGCCAGCAGCCAGGGGGCGTCCGGTGAAAAACTGTTTTTT
CASSQGASGEKLFF
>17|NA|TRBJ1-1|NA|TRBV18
TGTGCCAGCTCACCAGGCGGGGACTCTGCCCCCGTCGCTGAAGCTTTCTTT
CASSPGGDSAPVAEAFF
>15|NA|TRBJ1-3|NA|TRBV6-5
TGTGCCAGCAGTCCCCAGGGAAACTCTGGAAACACCATATATTTT
CASSPQGNSGNTIYF
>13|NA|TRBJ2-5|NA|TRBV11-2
TGTGCCAGCAGCTCCACCGCCTCCACGGAGCAGTACTTC
CASSSTASTEQYF
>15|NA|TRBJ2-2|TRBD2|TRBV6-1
TGTGCCAGCAGTGAAGTTCAATTTTGGGGAGGGCCGGTGTTTTTT
CASSEVQFWGGPVFF
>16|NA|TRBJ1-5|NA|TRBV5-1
TGCGCCAGCAGACCTGGGGGCGACTACGATGGTCAGCCCCAGCATTTT
CASRPGGDYDGQPQHF
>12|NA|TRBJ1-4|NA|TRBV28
TGTGCCAGCAGTACCCAGACACATTTACTGTTTTTT
CASSTQTHLLFF
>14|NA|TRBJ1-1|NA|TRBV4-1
TGCGCCAGCAACCAGAGGGTTGGGAACACTGAAGCTTTCTTT
CASNQRVGNTEAFF
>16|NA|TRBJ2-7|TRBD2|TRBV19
TGTGCCAGTAGTATAGCTTGGGATCGGGGGGACTACGAGCAGTACTTC
CASSIAWDRGDYEQYF
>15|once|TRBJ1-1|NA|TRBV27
TGTGCCAGCAGTTCCCGGAGGAGAACGAACACTGAAGCTTTCTTT
CASSSRRRTNTEAFF
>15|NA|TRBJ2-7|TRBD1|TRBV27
TGTGCCAGCAGGGACAGGCCCTTCACTTCCTACGAGCAGTACTTC
CASRDRPFTSYEQYF
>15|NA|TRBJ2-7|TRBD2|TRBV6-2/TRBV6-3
TGTGCCAGCAGTTATACGGGAGGGGGCTCCTACGAGCAGTACTTC
CASSYTGGGSYEQYF
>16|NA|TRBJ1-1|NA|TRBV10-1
TGCGCCAGCAGTAGTGGGGGGGCCGGGGGAAACACTGAAGCTTTCTTT
CASSSGGAGGNTEAFF
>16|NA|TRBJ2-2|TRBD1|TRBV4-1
TGCGCCAGCAGCCAACCTGACAGGGCAAACACCGGGGAGCTGTTTTTT
CASSQPDRANTGELFF
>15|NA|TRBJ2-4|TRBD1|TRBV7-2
TGTGCCAGCAGCCAGGGGGTCACGGATTCAAACATTCAGTACTTC
CASSQGVTDSNIQYF
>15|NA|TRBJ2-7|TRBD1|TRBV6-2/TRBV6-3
TGTGCCAGCAGTTACTCGTATGGACAGGGCTACGAGCAGTACTTC
CASSYSYGQGYEQYF
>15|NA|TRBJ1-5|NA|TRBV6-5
TGTGCCAGCAGTTACAGGGCGGGGACCAATCAGCCCCAGCATTTT
CASSYRAGTNQPQHF
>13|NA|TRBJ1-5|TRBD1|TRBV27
TGTGCCAGCAGCGGACAGGGAGGTCAGCCCCAGCATTTT
CASSGQGGQPQHF
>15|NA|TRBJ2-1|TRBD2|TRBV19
TGTGCCAGTAGTATTGGGACTATCTCCTACAATGAGCAGTTCTTC
CASSIGTISYNEQFF
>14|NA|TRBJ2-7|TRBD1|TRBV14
TGTGCCAGCAGGGCCGGGACAGGGCCTCTCGAGCAGTACTTC
CASRAGTGPLEQYF
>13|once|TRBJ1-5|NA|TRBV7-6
TGTGCCAGCAGCCCGGGGGGCAATCAGCCCCAGCATTTT
CASSPGGNQPQHF
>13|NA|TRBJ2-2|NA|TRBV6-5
TGTGCCAGCAGGACAGGATACACCGGGGAGCTGTTTTTT
CASRTGYTGELFF
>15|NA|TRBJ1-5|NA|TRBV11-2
TGTGCCAGCAGCGCAACCGGGATCCTGAATCAGCCCCAGCATTTT
CASSATGILNQPQHF
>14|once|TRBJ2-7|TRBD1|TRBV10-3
TGTGCCATCAGGCCGGGACAGGGGTCCTACGAGCAGTACTTC
CAIRPGQGSYEQYF
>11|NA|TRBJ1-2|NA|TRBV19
TGTGCCAGTAGTACCAGGGGTGGCTACACCTTC
CASSTRGGYTF
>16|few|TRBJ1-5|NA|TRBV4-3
TGCGCCAGCAGCCAAGATCACGTGGCAGCGGATCAGCCCCAGCATTTT
CASSQDHVAADQPQHF
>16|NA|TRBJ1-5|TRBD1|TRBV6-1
TGTGCCAGCAGTGAAAGCACAGGGGGAACGAAGCAGCCCCAGCATTTT
CASSESTGGTKQPQHF
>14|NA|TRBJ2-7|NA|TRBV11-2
TGTGCCAGCAGCCGAGAGGAGGGAACCTACGAGCAGTACTTC
CASSREEGTYEQYF
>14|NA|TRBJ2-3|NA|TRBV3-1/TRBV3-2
TGTGCCAGCAGCCCCGGGATTAGCACAGATACGCAGTATTTT
CASSPGISTDTQYF
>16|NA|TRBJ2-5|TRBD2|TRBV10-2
TGCGCCAGCAGTGAGCGGACTAGCGGGAGTTATGAGACCCAGTACTTC
CASSERTSGSYETQYF
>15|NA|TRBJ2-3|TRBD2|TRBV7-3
TGTGCCAGCAGCCCCCTCGGGGGGTCTCGAGATACGCAGTATTTT
CASSPLGGSRDTQYF
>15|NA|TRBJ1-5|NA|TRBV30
TGTGCCTGGAGTGTACACTCGGGGTTAAATCAGCCCCAGCATTTT
CAWSVHSGLNQPQHF
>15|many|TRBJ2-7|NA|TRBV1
TGCACCAGCAGCCCTACAGGGGGGATTCCCTACGAGCAGTACTTC
CTSSPTGGIPYEQYF
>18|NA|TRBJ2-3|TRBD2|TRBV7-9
TGTGCCAGCAGCCGTACTGAAATGACTAGCGGCTCCACAGATACGCAGTATTTT
CASSRTEMTSGSTDTQYF
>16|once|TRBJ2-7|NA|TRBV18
TGTGCCAGCTCACCTGCGAGAGGACAATTCTCCTACGAGCAGTACTTC
CASSPARGQFSYEQYF
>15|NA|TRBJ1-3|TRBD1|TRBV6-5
TGTGCCAGCAGTTACCCCTCAGGGGGAGGAAACACCATATATTTT
CASSYPSGGGNTIYF
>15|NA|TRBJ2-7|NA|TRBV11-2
TGTGCCAGCAGCTCCGAGCGACAGCGCTCCTACGAGCAGTACTTC
CASSSERQRSYEQYF
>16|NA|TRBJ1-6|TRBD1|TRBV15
TGTGCCACCAGCAGAGATGCAGGGGGCGGGGATTCACCCCTCCACTTT
CATSRDAGGGDSPLHF
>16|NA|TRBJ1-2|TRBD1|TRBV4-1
TGCGCCAGCAGTCACAACACACTTGGACAGGGCGGAGGCTACACCTTC
CASSHNTLGQGGGYTF
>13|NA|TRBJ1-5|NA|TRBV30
TGTGCCTGGAGTCCCACAGATGATCAGCCCCAGCATTTT
CAWSPTDDQPQHF
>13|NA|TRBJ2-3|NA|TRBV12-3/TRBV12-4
TGTGCCAGCAGTCCGACTACCTCAGATACGCAGTATTTT
CASSPTTSDTQYF
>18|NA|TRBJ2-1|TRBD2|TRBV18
TGTGCCAGCTCACGCGCCCCGGGACTAGCGGCGACCTACAATGAGCAGTTCTTC
CASSRAPGLAATYNEQFF
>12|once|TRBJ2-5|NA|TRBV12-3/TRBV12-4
TGTGCCAGCACCGCGGGAAGAGAGACCCAGTACTTC
CASTAGRETQYF
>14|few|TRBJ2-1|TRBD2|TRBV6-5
TGTGCCAGCAGAGAGCGGGAGGGGTACAATGAGCAGTTCTTC
CASREREGYNEQFF
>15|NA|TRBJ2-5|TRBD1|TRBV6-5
TGTGCCAGCAGCCTCGGGACAGGTCCCCAAGAGACCCAGTACTTC
CASSLGTGPQETQYF
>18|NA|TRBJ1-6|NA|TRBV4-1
TGCGCCAGCAGCCAAGATGGGGGGGGCAGAGGATATAATTCACCCCTCCACTTT
CASSQDGGGRGYNSPLHF
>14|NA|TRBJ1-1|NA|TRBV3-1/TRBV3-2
TGTGCCAGCAGCCAAGGGGGGGTCACGGGTGAAGCTTTCTTT
CASSQGGVTGEAFF
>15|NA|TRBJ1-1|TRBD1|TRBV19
TGTGCCAGTAGATCGCAGGGGGCCAGGGGCACTGAAGCTTTCTTT
CASRSQGARGTEAFF
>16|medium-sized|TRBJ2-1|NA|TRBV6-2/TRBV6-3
TGTGCCAGCAGTGGCCAGGGGTTCTCAGGGGGGAATGAGCAGTTCTTC
CASSGQGFSGGNEQFF